These T cell receptor beta chains were read from a single sample in a study of T cells in Graves' hyperthyroidism and ophthalmopathy. MiXCR, applied by TCRdb to the multiplex PCR reads, yields one record per CDR3 protein. The sample lists around 490,000 distinct CDR3 sequences, just under 20% occurring once. Source material: blood. All receptors derive from a man aged 40-55 years with Graves' ophthalmopathy. CDR3s include the opening cysteine and the closing phenylalanine or tryptophan. D genes are given only for firm matches. Clone size is not always given. Where it is, it says once, few, many or a class for expanded clones.

d_call: .
clone_size: few
v_call: TRBV2
j_call: TRBJ2-7
cdr3_nt: TGTGCCAGCAGTGAACTACCCGAGCAGTACTTC
cdr3_aa: CASSELPEQYF

d_call: .
clone_size: few
v_call: TRBV4-1
j_call: TRBJ2-5
cdr3_nt: TGCGCCAGCAGCCAAGATCAAGTCTTTCGGGGGGCCGGTGAGACCCAGTACTTC
cdr3_aa: CASSQDQVFRGAGETQYF

d_call: .
clone_size: .
v_call: TRBV27
j_call: TRBJ2-7
cdr3_nt: TGTGCCAGCAGTTCCCTGGTGGGGGCGGGGCGAAACGAGCAGTACTTC
cdr3_aa: CASSSLVGAGRNEQYF

d_call: TRBD1
clone_size: .
v_call: TRBV11-2
j_call: TRBJ1-1
cdr3_nt: TGTGCCAGCAGCTTATTTGATGGACAGGCGAACACTGAAGCTTTCTTT
cdr3_aa: CASSLFDGQANTEAFF

d_call: TRBD1
clone_size: few
v_call: TRBV2
j_call: TRBJ1-1
cdr3_nt: TGTGCCATCCTTACAGGGGGCGCGGAGGGGACTGAAGCTTTCTTT
cdr3_aa: CAILTGGAEGTEAFF

d_call: .
clone_size: few
v_call: TRBV10-3
j_call: TRBJ1-1
cdr3_nt: TGTGCCATCAGTGGAACTGACACCCCAAATCGCGTTGAAGCTTTCTTT
cdr3_aa: CAISGTDTPNRVEAFF

d_call: TRBD1
clone_size: .
v_call: TRBV9
j_call: TRBJ1-2
cdr3_nt: TGTGCCAGCAGCGGCATCCTGGGACAGCGAGCTAACTATGGCTACACCTTC
cdr3_aa: CASSGILGQRANYGYTF

d_call: .
clone_size: many
v_call: TRBV11-2
j_call: TRBJ2-7
cdr3_nt: TGTGCCAGCAGCTTTCAGGTCTACGAGCAGTACTTC
cdr3_aa: CASSFQVYEQYF

d_call: TRBD2
clone_size: many
v_call: TRBV18
j_call: TRBJ2-5
cdr3_nt: TGTGCCAGCTCACCAAGGGAGGGGAGAGAGACCCAGTACTTC
cdr3_aa: CASSPREGRETQYF

d_call: .
clone_size: .
v_call: TRBV6-1
j_call: TRBJ1-1
cdr3_nt: TGTGCCAGCAGGGTACAGGTGAACACTGAAGCTTTCTTT
cdr3_aa: CASRVQVNTEAFF

d_call: .
clone_size: many
v_call: TRBV3-1
j_call: TRBJ2-7
cdr3_nt: TGTGCCAGCTCACTTGGATTGAGCTACGAGCAGTACTTC
cdr3_aa: CASSLGLSYEQYF